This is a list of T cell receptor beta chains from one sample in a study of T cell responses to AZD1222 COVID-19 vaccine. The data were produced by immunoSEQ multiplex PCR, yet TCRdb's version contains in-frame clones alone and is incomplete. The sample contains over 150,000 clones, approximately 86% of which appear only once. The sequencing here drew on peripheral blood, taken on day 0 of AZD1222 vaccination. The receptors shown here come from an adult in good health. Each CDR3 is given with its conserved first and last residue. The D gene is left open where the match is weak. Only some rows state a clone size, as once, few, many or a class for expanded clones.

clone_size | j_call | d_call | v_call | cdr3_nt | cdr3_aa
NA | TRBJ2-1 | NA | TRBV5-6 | TGTGCCAGCAGCTTGGCCGGGGGTCGGGGCAATGAGCAGTTCTTC | CASSLAGGRGNEQFF
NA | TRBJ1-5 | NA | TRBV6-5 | TGTGCCAGCAGTTACTCAGGCTTCAATCAGCCCCAGCATTTT | CASSYSGFNQPQHF
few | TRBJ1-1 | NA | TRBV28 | TGTGCCAGCACCCAGAGTGGGGGGGGCGAAGCTTTCTTT | CASTQSGGGEAFF
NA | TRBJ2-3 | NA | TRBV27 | TGTGCCAGCAGTTTAGCGGCGGGGACAGATACGCAGTATTTT | CASSLAAGTDTQYF
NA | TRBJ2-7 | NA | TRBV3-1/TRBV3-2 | TGTGCCAGCAGCCGGCAGACGATATACGAGCAGTACTTC | CASSRQTIYEQYF
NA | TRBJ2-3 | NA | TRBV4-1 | TGCGCCAGCAGGATGGGTCTCGGGTATAACACAGATACGCAGTATTTT | CASRMGLGYNTDTQYF
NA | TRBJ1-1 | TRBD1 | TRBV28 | TGTGCCAGCAGTTTAAGGCCCGGAAGGGGGCAGGAGAACACTGAAGCTTTCTTT | CASSLRPGRGQENTEAFF
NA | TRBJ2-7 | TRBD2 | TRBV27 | TGTGCCAGCACCGTTAGTCCAGCGGGAGGATACTACGAGCAGTACTTC | CASTVSPAGGYYEQYF
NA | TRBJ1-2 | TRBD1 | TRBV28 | TGTGCCAGCAGTACAGGGGGCTATGGCTACACCTTC | CASSTGGYGYTF
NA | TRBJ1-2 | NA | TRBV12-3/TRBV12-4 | TGTGCCAGCAAGCAAGACAGGTCCTATGGCTACACCTTC | CASKQDRSYGYTF
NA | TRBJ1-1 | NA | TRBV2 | TGTGCCAGCGGACCACAGCCTGAAGCTTTCTTT | CASGPQPEAFF
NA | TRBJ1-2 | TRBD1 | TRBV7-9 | TGTGCCAGCAGCCGGGCCGCAGGGGGCGCGGGTTATGGCTACACCTTC | CASSRAAGGAGYGYTF
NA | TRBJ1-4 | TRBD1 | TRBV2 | TGTGCCAGCAGTGAAGCCGGGACAGAGGGGAGAAAACTGTTTTTT | CASSEAGTEGRKLFF
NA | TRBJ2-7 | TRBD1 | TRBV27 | TGTGCCAGCAGTAATAACAGGGGGCTACTTTTAGAGCAGTACTTC | CASSNNRGLLLEQYF
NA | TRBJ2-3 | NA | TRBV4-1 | TGCGCCAGCAGCCAAGAAGAGGCAATGACAGATACGCAGTATTTT | CASSQEEAMTDTQYF
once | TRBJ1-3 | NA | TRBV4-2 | TGTGCCAGCAGCCAGGTAATTGACCCGGCAGCTGGAAACACCATATATTTT | CASSQVIDPAAGNTIYF
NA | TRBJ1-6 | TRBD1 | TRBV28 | TGTGCCAGCAGTTTAGGGGACAGGGGACACTCACCCCTCCACTTT | CASSLGDRGHSPLHF
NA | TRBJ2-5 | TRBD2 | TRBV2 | TGTGCCAGCAGTCAACCAGCGGGACGTATGAAGACCCAGTACTTC | CASSQPAGRMKTQYF
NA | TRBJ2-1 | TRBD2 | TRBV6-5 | TGTGCCAGCAGTTTAGCGGGAGGCCCAGTCCATGAGCAGTTCTTC | CASSLAGGPVHEQFF
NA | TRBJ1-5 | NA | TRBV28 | TGTGCCAGCAGTCCAATCGGTGGGGTGCAGGAGCAGCCCCAGCATTTT | CASSPIGGVQEQPQHF
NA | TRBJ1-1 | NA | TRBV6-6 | TGTGCCAGCAGCCCATTAGGGAGGGAGGGGGCTTTCTTT | CASSPLGREGAFF
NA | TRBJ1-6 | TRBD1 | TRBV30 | TGTGCCTGGAGTCCTATGGGACAGTACAATTCACCCCTCCACTTT | CAWSPMGQYNSPLHF
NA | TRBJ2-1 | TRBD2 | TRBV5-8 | TGTGCCAGCAGCTACGCTAGCGGACATTACAATGAGCAGTTCTTC | CASSYASGHYNEQFF
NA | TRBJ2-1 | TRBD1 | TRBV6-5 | TGTGCCAGCAGGCCAGGGGGCAATCTTTACAATGAGCAGTTCTTC | CASRPGGNLYNEQFF
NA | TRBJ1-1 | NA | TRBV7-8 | TGTGCCAGCAGCTGGTTAACAGGAGACAACACTGAAGCTTTCTTT | CASSWLTGDNTEAFF
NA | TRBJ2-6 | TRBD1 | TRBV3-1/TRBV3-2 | TGTGCCAGCAGCCCGACAGGGGTGGCCGGGGCCAACGTCCTGACTTTC | CASSPTGVAGANVLTF
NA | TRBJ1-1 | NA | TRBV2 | TGTGCCAGCTCCTTCCAGGGTGGGGGCTCCACTGAAGCTTTCTTT | CASSFQGGGSTEAFF
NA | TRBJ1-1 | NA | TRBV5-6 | TGTGCCAGCAGCTTGCGGGGCTGGGACACTGAAGCTTTCTTT | CASSLRGWDTEAFF
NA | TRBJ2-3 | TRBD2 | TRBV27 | TGTGCCAGCAGTCCACCTCCGCGGGAGCTTCCCCGACCAGATACGCAGTATTTT | CASSPPPRELPRPDTQYF
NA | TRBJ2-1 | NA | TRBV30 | TGTGCCTGGAGTGTCCGCCGGGACAATGAGCAGTTCTTC | CAWSVRRDNEQFF
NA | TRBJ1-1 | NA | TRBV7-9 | TGTGCCAGCAACAAAGGGAGCGGAGACATTGAAGCTTTCTTT | CASNKGSGDIEAFF
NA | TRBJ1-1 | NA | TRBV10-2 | TGCGCCAGCAATCAGGGGATGAACACTGAAGCTTTCTTT | CASNQGMNTEAFF
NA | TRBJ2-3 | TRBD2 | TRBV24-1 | TGTGCCACCCGGGAGGGCCGCACAGATACGCAGTATTTT | CATREGRTDTQYF
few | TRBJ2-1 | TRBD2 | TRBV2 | TGTGCCAGCAGTGGGCTTACCGGGAGGAGGAACAATGAGCAGTTCTTC | CASSGLTGRRNNEQFF
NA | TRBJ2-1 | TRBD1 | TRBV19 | TGTGCCAGTAGTATAGATGGTAGACAGGGGAGCTACAATGAGCAGTTCTTC | CASSIDGRQGSYNEQFF
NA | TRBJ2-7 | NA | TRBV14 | TGTGCCAGCAGCCAATCCTCTAGTACAGCCTACGAGCAGTACTTC | CASSQSSSTAYEQYF
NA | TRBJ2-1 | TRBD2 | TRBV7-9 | TGTGCCAGCAGCTTACGGACTAGCGGGCATGAGCAGTTCTTC | CASSLRTSGHEQFF
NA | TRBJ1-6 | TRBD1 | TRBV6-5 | TGTGCCAGCAGTTACTCGGGGACAGGGGATAATTCACCCCTCCACTTT | CASSYSGTGDNSPLHF
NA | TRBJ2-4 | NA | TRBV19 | TGTGCCAGTAGTATACTCCAGGCCCCGGTAAACATTCAGTACTTC | CASSILQAPVNIQYF
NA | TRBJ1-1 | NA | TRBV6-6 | TGTGCCAGCAATCGCGTCGGCACTGAAGCTTTCTTT | CASNRVGTEAFF
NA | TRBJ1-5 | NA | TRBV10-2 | TGCGCCAGCAGTGCAGGATATAGCAATCAGCCCCAGCATTTT | CASSAGYSNQPQHF
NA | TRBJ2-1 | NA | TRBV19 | TGTGCCAGTACCACAGACCGGAGCTCCTACAATGAGCAGTTCTTC | CASTTDRSSYNEQFF
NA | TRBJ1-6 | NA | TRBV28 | TGTGCCAGCAGTTTACTCACAGCCCTTAATTCACCCCTCCACTTT | CASSLLTALNSPLHF
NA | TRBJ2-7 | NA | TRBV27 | TGTGCCAGCACCCCCAGTGCGGGGCCAACCTACGAGCAGTACTTC | CASTPSAGPTYEQYF
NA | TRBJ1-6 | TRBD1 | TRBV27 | TGTGCCAGCAGTTCCGGACAGGGACACTCCTATAATTCACCCCTCCACTTT | CASSSGQGHSYNSPLHF
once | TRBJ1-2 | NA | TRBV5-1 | TGCGCCAGCAGCTTGGCCACGTGGAGCGCAAATGGCTACACCTTC | CASSLATWSANGYTF
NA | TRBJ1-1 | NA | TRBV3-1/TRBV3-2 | TGTGCCAGCAGCCCACGACAGGCCGAAGCTTTCTTT | CASSPRQAEAFF
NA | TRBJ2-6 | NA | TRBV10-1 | TGCGCCAGCAGTGCCGGGGCCTACCCCTCTGGGGCCAACGTCCTGACTTTC | CASSAGAYPSGANVLTF
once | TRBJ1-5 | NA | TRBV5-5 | TGTGCCAGCAGCTTCGGTGGCAGTAGCCAGCCCCAGCATTTT | CASSFGGSSQPQHF
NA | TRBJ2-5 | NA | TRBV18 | TGTGCCAGCTCACCTGGGGGGCAAGAGACCCAGTACTTC | CASSPGGQETQYF
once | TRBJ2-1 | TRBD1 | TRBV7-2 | TGTGCCAGCAGCTCGGACAGGGGAGTTTACAATGAGCAGTTCTTC | CASSSDRGVYNEQFF
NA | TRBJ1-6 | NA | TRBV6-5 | TGTGCCAGCAGTATCACAGAGTATAATTCACCCCTCCACTTT | CASSITEYNSPLHF